Described below is a single TCR beta chain sequence and its context. Antigen unknown. A read error may be the cause here, since a much bigger clone is one base away. This record comes from a study of molecular identifiers for immune sequencing clone quantification. Study details: Four of five RNA aliquots from approximately 20,000 or 100,000 naive CD8 T cells were sequenced. Broader study findings: Spiked Jurkat TCR RNA from one cell was reportedly detectable among fewer than 1.3 million naive cells. For highly expanded clones, sizes could be underestimated when identical TCR molecules share a barcode.

In germline, CDR1 is MNHEY, CDR2 SMNVEV (reference sequence). The CDR3 has 15 residues. TCRdb re-analysed the PCR reads in MiXCR, keeping a single row per CDR3 protein. The sample has over 600,000 distinct CDR3 sequences, approximately 20% seen once. The chain couples TRBV27 to TRBJ1-1; 9 bases are shared with TRBD1. The TCR comes from a human donor in good health. Some libraries in this study had Jurkat cell RNA spiked in. Sample: naive CD8+ T cells from blood, with Jurkat cell RNA spiked in. Subset: FACS-sorted CD8+CD4-CCR7+CD45RA+ naive T cells. CDR3 in amino acids: CASSPQGQGWTEAIF. The CDR3 DNA sequence: TGTGCCAGCAGTCCACAGGGACAGGGTTGGACTGAAGCTATCTTT.